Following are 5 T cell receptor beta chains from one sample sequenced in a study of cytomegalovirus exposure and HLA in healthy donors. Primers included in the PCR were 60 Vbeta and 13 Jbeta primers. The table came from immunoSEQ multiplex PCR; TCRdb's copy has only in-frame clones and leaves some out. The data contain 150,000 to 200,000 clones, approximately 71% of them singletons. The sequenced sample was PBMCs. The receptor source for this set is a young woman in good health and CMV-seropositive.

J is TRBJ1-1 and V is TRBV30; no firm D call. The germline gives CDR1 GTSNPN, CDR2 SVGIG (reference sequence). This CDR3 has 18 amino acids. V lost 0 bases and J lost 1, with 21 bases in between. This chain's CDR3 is CAWSVTLGIQLQNTEAFF. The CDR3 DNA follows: TGTGCCTGGAGTGTTACGTTAGGAATACAGCTACAGAACACTGAAGCTTTCTTT.

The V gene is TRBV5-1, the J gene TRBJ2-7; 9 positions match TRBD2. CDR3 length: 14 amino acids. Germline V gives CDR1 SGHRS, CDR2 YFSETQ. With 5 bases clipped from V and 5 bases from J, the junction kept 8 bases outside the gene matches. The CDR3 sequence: CASSSAGGYHEQYF. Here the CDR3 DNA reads TGCGCCAGCAGTTCAGCGGGGGGATATCACGAGCAGTACTTC.

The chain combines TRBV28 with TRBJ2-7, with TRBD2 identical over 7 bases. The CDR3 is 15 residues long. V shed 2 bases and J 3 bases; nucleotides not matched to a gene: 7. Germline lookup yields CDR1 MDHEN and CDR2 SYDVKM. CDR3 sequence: CASSLIGTNIYEQYF. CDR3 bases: TGTGCCAGCAGTTTAATCGGGACTAACATCTACGAGCAGTACTTC.

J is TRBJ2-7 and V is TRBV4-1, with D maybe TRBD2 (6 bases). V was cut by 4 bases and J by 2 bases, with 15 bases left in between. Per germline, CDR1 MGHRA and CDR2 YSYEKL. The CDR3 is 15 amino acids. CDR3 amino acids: CASSPRGGRTYEQYF. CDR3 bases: TGCGCCAGCAGCCCCCGGGGTGGGAGGACCTACGAGCAGTACTTC.

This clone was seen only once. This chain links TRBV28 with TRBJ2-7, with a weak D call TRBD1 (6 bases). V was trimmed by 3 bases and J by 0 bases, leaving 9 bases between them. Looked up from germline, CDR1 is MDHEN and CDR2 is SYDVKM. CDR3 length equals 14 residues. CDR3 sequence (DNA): TGTGCCAGCAGTTTGACAGGACTCTCCTACGAGCAGTACTTC. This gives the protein CASSLTGLSYEQYF.